This section outlines one TCR beta chain sequence together with its context. What it recognizes is unknown. The sample belongs to a study of cytomegalovirus exposure and HLA in healthy donors. CDR1 is MNHEY and CDR2 is SVGAGI in the germline V gene. The CDR3 totals 14 residues. J lost 5 bases, V lost 6 bases, and 5 bases had no gene match. Primers: 60 Vbeta forward and 13 Jbeta reverse. TCRdb's table, derived via immunoSEQ multiplex PCR, lists solely in-frame clones and lacks some. This table holds around 140,000 clones, approximately 82% found once. Overall study findings and caveats: A further, later analysis showed that HLA-associated TCR beta chains (compared with equally common others) were more clonally expanded. Earlier findings revealed that most TCR beta V segments proved productive either about 87% or about 30% of the time. Later analysis placed DRB1 highest and HLA-C lowest in TCR association rates, which differed by HLA locus. In a later analysis, at a false discovery rate of 0.05, under 20,000 TCR beta sequences were associated with HLA alleles.

The source material was PBMCs. The receptor was isolated from a man aged 35 to 55 in good health and CMV-seronegative. V and J are TRBV6-5 and TRBJ2-2; 8 bases are shared with TRBD2. The CDR3 sequence: CASSRLARTGELFF. The CDR3 nucleotides read TGTGCCAGCAGCAGACTAGCGAGGACCGGGGAGCTGTTTTTT.